The clone carrying this T cell receptor (beta chain) was observed a handful of times. As yet, its antigen is unknown. Via MiXCR, TCRdb re-called the RACE reads, giving one row per CDR3 protein. The repertoire holds about 98,000 distinct CDR3 sequences, with 10% to 12% as singletons. This sample stems from a study of human T cells and chemical hapten exposure. The study's findings and limits: Patch test scores rose with PT1 expanded TCR counts, a positive correlation. Significantly greater numbers of large CDR3 similarity clusters came from expanded TCRs than from controls.

Time point denoted: pre-sensitization, week 0. As to treatment: therapeutic diphenylcyclopropenone sensitization with weekly scalp DPC. The template was total RNA from unfractionated whole blood. The germline V gene encodes CDR1 SGDLS and CDR2 YYNGEE. The V gene lost 0 bases and the J gene lost 2 bases, with 2 bases spanning the gap. The CDR3 has 13 amino acids. The chain links TRBV9 to TRBJ2-2; D gene ambiguous. The origin of this receptor is a woman aged 55-69 years with alopecia areata. Some clones in this sample may be carry-over from other donors' samples. The specimen was whole blood, collected in connection with sensitization to the hapten diphenylcyclopropenone (DPC). CDR3 DNA sequence: TGTGCCAGCAGCGTAGATAACACCGGGGAGCTGTTTTTT. It translates to CASSVDNTGELFF.